One sample yielded the 10 T cell receptor beta chains listed below, sequenced in a study of blood T cells in healthy people across ages. The authors ran a second PCR of 7 to 11 cycles using a sample-barcoded 5' primer and a J-beta primer mix. From the 5' RACE reads, TCRdb called clonotypes with MiXCR, one entry per CDR3 protein. The sample consists of 1,100,000 or so distinct CDR3 sequences, more than 35% of them appearing once. Sample: blood. The receptors were sampled from a woman aged 55-75 years in good health.

V and J are TRBV2 and TRBJ2-6; no firm D call. Between the trimmed V and J ends, which lost 6 bases and 0 bases, there was a span of 12 bases. This CDR3 region has 16 residues. CDR1 SNHLY and CDR2 FYNNEI come from the germline V gene. CDR3 sequence: CASRKGFGSGANVLTF. In DNA form, the CDR3 reads TGTGCCAGCAGGAAGGGATTCGGCTCTGGGGCCAACGTCCTGACTTTC. Full variable domain (missing parts from reference TRBV2 and TRBJ2-6): EPEVTQTPSHQVTQMGQEVILRCVPISNHLYFYWYRQILGQKVEFLVSFYNNEISEKSEIFDDQFSVERPDGSNFTLKIRSTKLEDSAMYFCASRKGFGSGANVLTFGAGSRLTVL.

The gene calls are TRBV27 and TRBJ1-5; perhaps TRBD1 as D (5 bases). V was clipped by 6 bases and J by 1 base, with 22 bases between them. The CDR3 consists of 18 residues. CDR1 and CDR2 (germline): MNHEY, SMNVEV (reference sequence). The CDR3, as DNA: TGTGCCAGCAGCCCAAGTTTAGATTTCAGGGAGAGCAATCAGCCCCAGCATTTT. It yields the protein CASSPSLDFRESNQPQHF.

The chain couples TRBV12-3 or TRBV12-4 to TRBJ2-2; 12 nucleotides match TRBD2. The V gene end was trimmed by 5 bases and the J gene end by 7 bases; junction bases not matched to a gene: 11. The CDR3 runs 17 residues. This CDR3 is CASSAAGLAGSIGELFF. The DNA of the CDR3 is TGTGCCAGCAGTGCAGCCGGACTAGCGGGATCGATCGGGGAGCTGTTTTTT.

This clonotype was counted a few times. The chain is built from TRBV7-6 and TRBJ2-7; D is undetermined. The V end was cut by 1 base, the J end by 3 bases, with 13 bases between. Germline V CDR1 and CDR2: SGHVS, FNYEAQ. CDR3 size: 15 residues. This CDR3 reads CASSLGAASIYEQYF. As DNA, the CDR3 is TGTGCCAGCAGCTTAGGGGCGGCCAGTATCTACGAGCAGTACTTC.

This clonotype was counted between two and nine times. The rearrangement uses TRBV20-1 and TRBJ2-1, with TRBD2 matching 11 bases. Germline V gene lookup returns CDR1 DFQATT and CDR2 SNEGSKA (reference sequence). V dropped 3 bases and J dropped 6; count of bases not matched to a gene: 13. CDR3 length: 17 residues. The CDR3 DNA reads as TGCAGTGCTAGGACTAGCGGGATAAGCCCCAACGTCAATGAGCAGTTCTTC. Translation gives CSARTSGISPNVNEQFF.

The chain links TRBV9 to TRBJ2-2; 8 bases match TRBD1. CDR1 SGDLS and CDR2 YYNGEE come from the germline V gene. The CDR3 loop spans 15 amino acids. After removal of 3 bases from V and 3 bases from J, the junction contained 4 bases not matched to a gene. The DNA for the CDR3 is TGTGCCAGCAGCGCGGGGGACAGGCACACCGGGGAGCTGTTTTTT. Its protein is CASSAGDRHTGELFF. Full variable domain (remainder filled in from reference TRBV9 and TRBJ2-2): DSGVTQTPKHLITATGQRVTLRCSPRSGDLSVYWYQQSLDQGLQFLIQYYNGEERAKGNILERFSAQQFPDLHSELNLSSLELGDSALYFCASSAGDRHTGELFFGEGSRLTVL.

The V gene is TRBV6-1, the J gene TRBJ2-5; 14 bases fit TRBD2. CDR3 length equals 16 residues. The ends lost 6 bases at V and 11 bases at J; junction bases unmatched: 14. Germline CDR1 and CDR2: MNHNS and SASEGT. Here the CDR3 reads CASSLPGLAGAGEQYF. CDR3 nucleotides: TGTGCCAGCAGCCTTCCGGGACTAGCGGGAGCGGGGGAGCAGTACTTC.

V and J are TRBV30 and TRBJ2-1; D ambiguous. V gave up 0 bases and J gave up 7 bases, with 13 bases separating them. The CDR3 sequence is 14 residues long. CDR1 and CDR2 (germline): GTSNPN, SVGIG (reference sequence). The CDR3 coding sequence is TGTGCCTGGAGTGTCCTCGCGTTATGGAATGAGCAGTTCTTC. It is translated as CAWSVLALWNEQFF.

The rearrangement joins TRBV12-3 or TRBV12-4 to TRBJ2-2; perhaps TRBD2 as D (5 bases). CDR3 size: 16 residues. Trimming took off 5 bases at V and 3 bases at J, with 16 bases between the two ends. The DNA of the CDR3 is TGTGCCAGCAGTCCAACCGGGGTTTGGGACACCGGGGAGCTGTTTTTT. It specifies CASSPTGVWDTGELFF.

The chain couples TRBV28 to TRBJ2-1, with 7 bases aligning to TRBD1. Germline trimming cut 6 bases from V and 15 bases from J; bases unmatched to any gene: 8. CDR3 length: 11 residues. Germline V gene lookup returns CDR1 MDHEN and CDR2 SYDVKM. The CDR3 DNA follows: TGTGCCAGCAGCACTGGGACAGTCCCGTTCTTC. Its protein product is CASSTGTVPFF.